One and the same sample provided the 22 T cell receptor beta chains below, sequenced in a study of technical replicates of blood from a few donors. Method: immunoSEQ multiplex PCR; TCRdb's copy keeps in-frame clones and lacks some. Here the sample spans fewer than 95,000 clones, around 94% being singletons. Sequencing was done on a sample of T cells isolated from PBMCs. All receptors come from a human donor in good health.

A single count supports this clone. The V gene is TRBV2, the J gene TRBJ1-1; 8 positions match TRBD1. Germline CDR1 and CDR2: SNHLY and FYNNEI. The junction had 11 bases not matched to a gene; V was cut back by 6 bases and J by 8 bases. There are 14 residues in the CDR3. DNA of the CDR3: TGTGCCAGCAGCATCGCCGGGACAGGAGCAGAAGCTTTCTTT. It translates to CASSIAGTGAEAFF.

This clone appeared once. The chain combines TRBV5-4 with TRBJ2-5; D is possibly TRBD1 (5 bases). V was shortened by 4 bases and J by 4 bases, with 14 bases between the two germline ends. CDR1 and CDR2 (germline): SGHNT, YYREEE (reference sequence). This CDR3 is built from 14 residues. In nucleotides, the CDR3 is TGTGCCAGCAGCGGGGCAGGTTTGGGAGAGACCCAGTACTTC. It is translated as CASSGAGLGETQYF.

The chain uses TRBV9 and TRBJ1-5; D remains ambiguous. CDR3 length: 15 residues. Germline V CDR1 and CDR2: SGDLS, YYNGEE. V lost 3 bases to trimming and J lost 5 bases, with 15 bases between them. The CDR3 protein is CASSAAGVGDQPQHF. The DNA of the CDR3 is TGTGCCAGCAGCGCTGCCGGGGTTGGGGATCAGCCCCAGCATTTT.

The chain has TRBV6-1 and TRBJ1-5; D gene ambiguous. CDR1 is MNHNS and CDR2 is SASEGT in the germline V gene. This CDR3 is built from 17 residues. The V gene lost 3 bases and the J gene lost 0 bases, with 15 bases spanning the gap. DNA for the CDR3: TGTGCCAGCAGTGATCTAGCAGGCGCCTTTAGCAATCAGCCCCAGCATTTT. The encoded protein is CASSDLAGAFSNQPQHF.

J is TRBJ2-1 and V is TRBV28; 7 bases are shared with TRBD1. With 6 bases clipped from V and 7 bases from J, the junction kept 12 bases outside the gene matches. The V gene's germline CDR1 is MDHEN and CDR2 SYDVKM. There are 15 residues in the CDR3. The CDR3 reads CASRPVIRGWNEQFF. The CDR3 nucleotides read TGTGCCAGCAGGCCAGTCATCAGGGGGTGGAATGAGCAGTTCTTC. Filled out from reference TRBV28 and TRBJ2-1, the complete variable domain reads DVKVTQSSRYLVKRTGEKVFLECVQDMDHENMFWYRQDPGLGLRLIYFSYDVKMKEKGDIPEGYSVSREKKERFSLILESASTNQTSMYLCASRPVIRGWNEQFFGPGTRLTVL.

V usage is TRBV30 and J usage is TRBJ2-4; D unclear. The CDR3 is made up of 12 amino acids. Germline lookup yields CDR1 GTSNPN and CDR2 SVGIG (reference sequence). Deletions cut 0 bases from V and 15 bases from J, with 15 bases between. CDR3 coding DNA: TGTGCCTGGAGTGTAGAACCTACCAACCTGTACTTC. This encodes CAWSVEPTNLYF.

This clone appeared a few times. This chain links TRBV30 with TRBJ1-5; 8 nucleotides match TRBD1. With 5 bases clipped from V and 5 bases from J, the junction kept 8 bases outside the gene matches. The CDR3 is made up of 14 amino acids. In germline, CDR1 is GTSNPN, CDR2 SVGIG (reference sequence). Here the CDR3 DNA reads TGTGCCTGGGGTTACGGACAGGGCGATCAGCCCCAGCATTTT. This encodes CAWGYGQGDQPQHF.

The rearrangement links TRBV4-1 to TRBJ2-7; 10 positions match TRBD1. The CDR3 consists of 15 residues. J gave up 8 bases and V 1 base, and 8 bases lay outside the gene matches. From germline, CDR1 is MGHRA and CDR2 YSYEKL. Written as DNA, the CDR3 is TGCGCCAGCAGCCAAGTAGGGACAGGGGTTCTTAAGCAGTACTTC. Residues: CASSQVGTGVLKQYF.

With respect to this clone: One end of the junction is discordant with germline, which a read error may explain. DNA of the CDR3: TGCGCCAGCAGTATGGGACAGGGGAAAGTTTTGTTT. Translation: CASSMGQGKVLF. The rearrangement uses TRBV10-1 and TRBJ2-3; 10 positions agree with TRBD1. Looked up from germline, CDR1 is WNHNN and CDR2 is SYGVQD (reference sequence). The CDR3 is 12 amino acids.

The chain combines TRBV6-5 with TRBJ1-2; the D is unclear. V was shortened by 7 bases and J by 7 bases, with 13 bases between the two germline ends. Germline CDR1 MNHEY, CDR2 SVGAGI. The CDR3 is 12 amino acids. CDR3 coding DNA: TGTGCCAGCACTAAGGGAGCTAGTGGCTACACCTTC. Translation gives CASTKGASGYTF.

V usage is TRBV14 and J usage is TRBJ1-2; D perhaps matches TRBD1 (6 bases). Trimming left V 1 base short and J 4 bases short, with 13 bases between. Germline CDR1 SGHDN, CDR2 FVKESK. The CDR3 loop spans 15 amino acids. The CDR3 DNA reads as TGTGCCAGCAGCCAAGTCGGGGGGGGGCCCTATGGCTACACCTTC. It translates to CASSQVGGGPYGYTF.

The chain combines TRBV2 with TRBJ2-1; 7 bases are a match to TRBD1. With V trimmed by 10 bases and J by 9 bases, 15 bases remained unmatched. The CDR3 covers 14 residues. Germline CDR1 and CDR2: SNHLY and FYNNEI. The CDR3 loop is CAKKTGDGPFEQFF. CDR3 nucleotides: TGTGCCAAAAAAACAGGGGATGGCCCCTTTGAGCAGTTCTTC.

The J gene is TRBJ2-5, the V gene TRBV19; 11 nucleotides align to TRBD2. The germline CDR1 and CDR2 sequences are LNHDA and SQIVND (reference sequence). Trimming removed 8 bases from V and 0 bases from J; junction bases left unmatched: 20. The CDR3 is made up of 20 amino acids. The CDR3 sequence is CASLANTGTSGYWYQETQYF. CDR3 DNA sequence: TGTGCCAGTCTCGCTAATACCGGGACTAGCGGCTATTGGTACCAAGAGACCCAGTACTTC.

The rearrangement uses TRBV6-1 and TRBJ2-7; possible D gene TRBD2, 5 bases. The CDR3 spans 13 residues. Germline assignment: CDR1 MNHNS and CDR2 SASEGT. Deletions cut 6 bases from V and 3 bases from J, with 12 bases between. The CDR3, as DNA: TGTGCCAGCAGCTCCACAGAGGGCTACGAGCAGTACTTC. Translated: CASSSTEGYEQYF.

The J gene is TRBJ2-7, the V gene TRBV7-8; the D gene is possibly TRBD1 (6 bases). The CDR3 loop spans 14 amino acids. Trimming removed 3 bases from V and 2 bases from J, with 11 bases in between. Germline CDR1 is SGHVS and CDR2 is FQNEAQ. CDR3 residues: CASSFTGFAYEQYF. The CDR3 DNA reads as TGTGCCAGCAGCTTCACAGGGTTCGCCTACGAGCAGTACTTC.

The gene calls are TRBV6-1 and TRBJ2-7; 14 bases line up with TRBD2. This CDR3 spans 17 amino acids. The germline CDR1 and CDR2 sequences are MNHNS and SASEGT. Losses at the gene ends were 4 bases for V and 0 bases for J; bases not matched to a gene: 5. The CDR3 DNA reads TGTGCCAGCAGTGGGACTAGCGGGGGGTTTAGCTCCTACGAGCAGTACTTC. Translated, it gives CASSGTSGGFSSYEQYF.

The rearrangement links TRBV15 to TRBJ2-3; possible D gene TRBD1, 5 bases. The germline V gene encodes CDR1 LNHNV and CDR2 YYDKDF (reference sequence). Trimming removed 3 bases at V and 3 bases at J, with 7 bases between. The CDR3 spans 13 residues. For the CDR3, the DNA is TGTGCCACCAGCAGGAAGGGGACAGATACGCAGTATTTT. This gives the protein CATSRKGTDTQYF.

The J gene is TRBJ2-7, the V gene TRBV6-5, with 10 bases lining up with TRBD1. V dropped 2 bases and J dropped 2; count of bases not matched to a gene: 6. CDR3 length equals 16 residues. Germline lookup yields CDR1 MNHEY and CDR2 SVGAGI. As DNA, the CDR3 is TGTGCCAGCAGTTACGGATCCGGGACAGGGGCCTACGAGCAGTACTTC. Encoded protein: CASSYGSGTGAYEQYF.

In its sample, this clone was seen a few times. CDR3 loop: CASSLGVLAGPYNEQFF. The CDR3 bases are TGCGCCAGCAGCTTGGGGGTACTAGCGGGACCATACAATGAGCAGTTCTTC. The genes are TRBV5-1 and TRBJ2-1; 10 bases are shared with TRBD2. The CDR3 contains 17 residues. From germline, CDR1 is SGHRS and CDR2 YFSETQ. Trimming cost V 0 bases and J 4 bases; bases outside gene matches: 7.

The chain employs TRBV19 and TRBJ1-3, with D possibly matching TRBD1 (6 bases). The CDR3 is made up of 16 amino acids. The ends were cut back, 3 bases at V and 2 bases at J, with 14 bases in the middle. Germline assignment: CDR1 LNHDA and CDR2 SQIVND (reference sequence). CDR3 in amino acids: CASSIRGNFAGNTIYF. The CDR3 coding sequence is TGTGCCAGTAGTATCAGGGGTAATTTCGCTGGAAACACCATATATTTT.

The CDR3 nucleotides read TGCGCCAGCAGCCAGACTAGCGGGGGATACAATGAGCAGTTCTTC. This translates into CASSQTSGGYNEQFF. The rearrangement joins TRBV5-1 to TRBJ2-1, with TRBD2 identical over 12 bases. CDR1 and CDR2 from the germline V gene are SGHRS and YFSETQ. Unmatched junction bases numbered 3, after V lost 4 bases and J lost 4 bases. The CDR3 consists of 15 residues.

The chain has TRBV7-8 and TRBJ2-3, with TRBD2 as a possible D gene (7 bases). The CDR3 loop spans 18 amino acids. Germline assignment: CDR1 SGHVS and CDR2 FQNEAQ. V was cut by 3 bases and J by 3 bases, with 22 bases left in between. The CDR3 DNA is TGTGCCAGCAGCTTTCTAACACCGACGAGGGGGGGTACAGATACGCAGTATTTT. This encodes CASSFLTPTRGGTDTQYF.